This TCR beta chain was sequenced during a study of beta chain features in type 1 diabetes. The CDR3 contains 13 residues. The germline V gene has CDR1 MDHEN and CDR2 SYDVKM. V lost 2 bases and J lost 6, with 10 bases in between. The isolated RNA, all of it, was reverse transcribed, so expressed TCRB transcripts were what got sequenced. Generated by immunoSEQ multiplex PCR, the TCRdb table keeps only in-frame clones and is missing some. The table includes about 620,000 clones, 15% to 18% detected once. Sequencing used naive CD4+ T cells from blood. The chain is built from TRBV28 and TRBJ1-2, with TRBD1 as a possible D gene (6 bases). The source is a man aged 18 to 30 in good health. The CDR3 protein is CASSLGSGDGYTF. CDR3 nucleotides: TGTGCCAGCAGTTTAGGTTCAGGGGATGGCTACACCTTC.